The 4 T cell receptor beta chains below come from one sample, sequenced in a study of cytomegalovirus exposure and HLA in healthy donors. PCR primers comprised 60 Vbeta and 13 Jbeta primers. The repertoire was sequenced with immunoSEQ multiplex PCR; TCRdb's copy has only in-frame clones and lacks some. The sample yields approximately 90,000 clones, approximately 7.7% seen once. The sequencing input was PBMCs. The receptors were gathered from a man aged 45 to 65 in good health and CMV-seronegative.

The V call is TRBV28, the J call TRBJ1-3, with D possibly being TRBD1 (6 bases). Per the germline V gene, CDR1 is MDHEN and CDR2 is SYDVKM. The CDR3 spans 15 residues. The germline V and J ends were trimmed by 6 bases and 2 bases, with 14 bases remaining between them. Here the CDR3 reads CASRTPGTTGNTIYF. The CDR3 nucleotides are TGTGCCAGCAGAACACCCGGGACAACTGGAAACACCATATATTTT.

The V gene is TRBV28, the J gene TRBJ2-3, with 10 nucleotides matching TRBD1. This CDR3 comprises 15 residues. V lost 6 bases, J lost 4 bases, and 7 bases stayed unmatched. Germline loops: CDR1 MDHEN, CDR2 SYDVKM. CDR3 bases: TGTGCCAGCAGATTCGGAGGACAGGGGGCAGATACGCAGTATTTT. Its protein product is CASRFGGQGADTQYF.

J is TRBJ2-5 and V is TRBV30; D call uncertain. The DNA end lines up better with TRBJ2-7; the J call may be wrong. Germline values: CDR1 GTSNPN, CDR2 SVGIG (reference sequence). This CDR3 region has 13 residues. This CDR3 reads CAWSVSGPYEQYF. CDR3 nucleotide sequence: TGTGCCTGGAGTGTAAGTGGTCCCTACGAGCAGTACTTC.

The CDR3: CASSEQGTSGGHSEFF. CDR3 coding DNA: TGTGCCAGCAGCGAGCAAGGGACTAGCGGGGGCCACAGCGAGTTCTTC. The chain combines TRBV2 with TRBJ2-1; 14 nucleotides align to TRBD2. The germline V gene has CDR1 SNHLY and CDR2 FYNNEI. The CDR3 runs to 16 residues. J lost 14 bases, V lost 6 bases, and 15 bases had no gene match. The full variable domain, completed using reference TRBV2 and TRBJ2-1, is EPEVTQTPSHQVTQMGQEVILRCVPISNHLYFYWYRQILGQKVEFLVSFYNNEISEKSEIFDDQFSVERPDGSNFTLKIRSTKLEDSAMYFCASSEQGTSGGHSEFFGPGTRLTVL.